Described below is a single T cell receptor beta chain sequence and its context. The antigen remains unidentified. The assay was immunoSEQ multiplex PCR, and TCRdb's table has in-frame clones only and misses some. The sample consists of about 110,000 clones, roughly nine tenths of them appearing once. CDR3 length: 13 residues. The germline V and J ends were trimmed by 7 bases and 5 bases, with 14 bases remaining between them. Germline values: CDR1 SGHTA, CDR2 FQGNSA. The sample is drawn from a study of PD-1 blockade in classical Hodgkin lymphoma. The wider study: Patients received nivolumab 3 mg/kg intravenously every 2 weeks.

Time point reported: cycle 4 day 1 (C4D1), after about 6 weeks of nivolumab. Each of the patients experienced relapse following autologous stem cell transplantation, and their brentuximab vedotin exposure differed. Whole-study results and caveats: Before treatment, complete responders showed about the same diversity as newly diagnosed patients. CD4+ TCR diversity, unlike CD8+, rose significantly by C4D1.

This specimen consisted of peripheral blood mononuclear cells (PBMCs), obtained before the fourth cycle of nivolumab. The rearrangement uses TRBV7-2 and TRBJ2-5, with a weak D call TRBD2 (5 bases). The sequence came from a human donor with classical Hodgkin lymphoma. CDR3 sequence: CASNRDVGETQYF. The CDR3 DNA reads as TGTGCCAGCAACCGGGATGTAGGGGAGACCCAGTACTTC. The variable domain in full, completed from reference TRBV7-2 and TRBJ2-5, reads GAGVSQSPSNKVTEKGKDVELRCDPISGHTALYWYRQSLGQGLEFLIYFQGNSAPDKSGLPSDRFSAERTGGSVSTLTIQRTQQEDSAVYLCASNRDVGETQYFGPGTRLLVL.